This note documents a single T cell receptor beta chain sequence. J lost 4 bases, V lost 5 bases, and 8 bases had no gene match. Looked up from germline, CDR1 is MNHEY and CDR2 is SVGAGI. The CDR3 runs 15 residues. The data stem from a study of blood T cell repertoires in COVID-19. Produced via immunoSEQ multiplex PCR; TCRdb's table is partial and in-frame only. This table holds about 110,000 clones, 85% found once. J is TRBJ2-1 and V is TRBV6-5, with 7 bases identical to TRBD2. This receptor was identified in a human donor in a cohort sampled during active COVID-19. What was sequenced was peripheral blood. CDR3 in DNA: TGTGCCAGCAGTCCCACTAGCGACGATTACAATGAGCAGTTCTTC. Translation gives CASSPTSDDYNEQFF.